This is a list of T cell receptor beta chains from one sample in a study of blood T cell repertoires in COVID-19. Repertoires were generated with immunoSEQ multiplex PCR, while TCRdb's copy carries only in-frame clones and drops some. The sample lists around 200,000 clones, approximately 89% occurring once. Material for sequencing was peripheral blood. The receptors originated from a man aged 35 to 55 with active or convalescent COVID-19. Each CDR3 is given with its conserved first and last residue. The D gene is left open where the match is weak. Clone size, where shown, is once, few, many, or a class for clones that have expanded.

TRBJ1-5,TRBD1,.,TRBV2,TGTGCCAGCAGGACGGGACAGGGGTCTCAGCCCCAGCATTTT,CASRTGQGSQPQHF
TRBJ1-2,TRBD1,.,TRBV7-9,TGTGCCAGCAGCGCCGGGACAGGGCTTGGCTACACCTTC,CASSAGTGLGYTF
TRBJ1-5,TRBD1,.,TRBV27,TGTGCCAGCAGCCCGACAGGGGTGGGCAATCAGCCCCAGCATTTT,CASSPTGVGNQPQHF
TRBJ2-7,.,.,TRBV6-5,TGTGCCAGCAGTTCTCAGGGAAACTACGAGCAGTACTTC,CASSSQGNYEQYF
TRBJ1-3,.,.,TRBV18,TGTGCCAGCTCACCCAGCTCTGGAAACACCATATATTTT,CASSPSSGNTIYF
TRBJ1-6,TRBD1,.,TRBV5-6,TGTGCCAGCAGCTCAACGGGGGACAGACGGTCACCCCTCCACTTT,CASSSTGDRRSPLHF
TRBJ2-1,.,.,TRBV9,TGTGCCTGCAGCGTAGGTGCAGGGGCCCTGGGAAATGAGCAGTTCTTC,CACSVGAGALGNEQFF
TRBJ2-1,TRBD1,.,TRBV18,TGTGCCAGCTCACCATCGGGCAGGGGGCCTGAGCAGTTCTTC,CASSPSGRGPEQFF
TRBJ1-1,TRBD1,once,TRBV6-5,TGTGCCAGCAGTTACTCTAGGGACAGGGGCGGCGAAGCTTTCTTT,CASSYSRDRGGEAFF
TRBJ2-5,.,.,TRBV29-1,TGCAGCGTTGAATTTCTTGGGGGCCCGGGGGAGACCCAGTACTTC,CSVEFLGGPGETQYF
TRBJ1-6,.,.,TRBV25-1,TGTGCCAGCAGTGCCAGATGGAATTCACCCCTCCACTTT,CASSARWNSPLHF
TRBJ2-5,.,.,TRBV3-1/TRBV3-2,TGTGCCAGCAGCCAAAATCGGGCCCAGTACTTC,CASSQNRAQYF
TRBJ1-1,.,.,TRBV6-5,TGTGCCAGCAGTCCCCTTATGAACACTGAAGCTTTCTTT,CASSPLMNTEAFF
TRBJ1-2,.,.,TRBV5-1,TGCGCCAGCAGCTTGGCCGGCGGAAACTATGGCTACACCTTC,CASSLAGGNYGYTF
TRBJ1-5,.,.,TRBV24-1,TGTGCCACCAGTGATTTGGGTGGAAGGGGCGGTAAAGATAGCAATCAGCCCCAGCATTTT,CATSDLGGRGGKDSNQPQHF
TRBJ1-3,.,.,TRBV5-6,TGTGCCAGCAGCTCGGACAGCTCTGGAAACACCATATATTTT,CASSSDSSGNTIYF
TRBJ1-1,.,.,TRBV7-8,TGTGCCAGCAGCTTAAGGCGGGGGCGGGGGACTGAAGCTTTCTTT,CASSLRRGRGTEAFF
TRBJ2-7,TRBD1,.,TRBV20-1,TGCAGTGCTAGTACAGGGGGCGCAAATTCCTACGAGCAGTACTTC,CSASTGGANSYEQYF
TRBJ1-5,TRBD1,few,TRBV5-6,TGTGCCAGCAGCCGGGGGACAGATCAGCCCCAGCATTTT,CASSRGTDQPQHF
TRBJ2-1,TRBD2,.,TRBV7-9,TGTGCCAGCAGTTCGGGACTAGCAGCTTACAATGAGCAGTTCTTC,CASSSGLAAYNEQFF
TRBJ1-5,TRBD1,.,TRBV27,TGTGCCAGCACCCAGACAGGGGATAGCAATCAGCCCCAGCATTTT,CASTQTGDSNQPQHF
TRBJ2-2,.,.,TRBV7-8,TGTGCCAGCAGCTCGACAGATTCCACCGGGGAGCTGTTTTTT,CASSSTDSTGELFF
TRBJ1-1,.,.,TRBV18,TGTGCCAGCTCACAGGCCAGGGCCACTGAAGCTTTCTTT,CASSQARATEAFF
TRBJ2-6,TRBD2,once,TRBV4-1,TGCGCCAGCAGCCAAGTCGCGGGGGGCGGAAGCTCTGGGGCCAACGTCCTGACTTTC,CASSQVAGGGSSGANVLTF
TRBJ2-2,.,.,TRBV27,TGTGCCAGCAGTCCCTCAGGGGCGACCGGGGAGCTGTTTTTT,CASSPSGATGELFF
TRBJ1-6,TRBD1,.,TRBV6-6,TGTGCCAGCAGTTACGGGACAGACAGGGAGGCTTCACCCCTCCACTTT,CASSYGTDREASPLHF
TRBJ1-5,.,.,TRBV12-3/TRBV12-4,TGTGCCAGCAGTGATTCAGGGAGGCAGCCCCAGCATTTT,CASSDSGRQPQHF
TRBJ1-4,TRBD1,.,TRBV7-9,TGTGCCAGCAGCCCATCAGGGGGCGGCTCCAGGGAGGAAAAACTGTTTTTT,CASSPSGGGSREEKLFF
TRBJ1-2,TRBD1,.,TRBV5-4,TGTGCCAGCAGCTTGGCCAGGGGGGCTAACTATGGCTACACCTTC,CASSLARGANYGYTF
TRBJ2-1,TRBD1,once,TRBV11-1,TGTGCCAGCAGCTTTGGACAGGCCAGGGGGAATGAGCAGTTCTTC,CASSFGQARGNEQFF
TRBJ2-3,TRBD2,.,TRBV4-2,TGTGCCAGCAGCCAAGGCGGCTACCCTAGCGGGGACACAGATACGCAGTATTTT,CASSQGGYPSGDTDTQYF
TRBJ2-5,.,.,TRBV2,TGTGCCAGCAGTGAGCCGGGGACCCAGTACTTC,CASSEPGTQYF
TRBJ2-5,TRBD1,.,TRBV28,TGTGCCAGCAGGGCCGCGACAGGGGGTATGGAGACCCAGTACTTC,CASRAATGGMETQYF
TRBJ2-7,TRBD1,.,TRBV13,TGTGCCAGCAGCCGACAGGGTCGGGACGAGCAGTACTTC,CASSRQGRDEQYF
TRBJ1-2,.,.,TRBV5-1,TGCGCCAGCAGCCGCGAGGCCAACTATGGCTACACCTTC,CASSREANYGYTF
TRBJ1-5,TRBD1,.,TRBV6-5,TGTGCCAGCTCCAACAGGGGAGGCCAGCCCCAGCATTTT,CASSNRGGQPQHF
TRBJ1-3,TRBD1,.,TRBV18,TGTGCCAGCTCACCAAAGGGACAGGGAAACACCATATATTTT,CASSPKGQGNTIYF
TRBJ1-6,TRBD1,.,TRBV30,TGTGCCTGGACCCTTGGAACAGGGGAAGCGGGACCCCTCCACTTT,CAWTLGTGEAGPLHF
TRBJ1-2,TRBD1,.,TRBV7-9,TGTGCCAGCAGTCGTACCGGGACAGGGGATGGCTACACCTTC,CASSRTGTGDGYTF
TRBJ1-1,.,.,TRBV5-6,TGTGCCAGCAGCTTGGTGGGCAGGGGAGCTTTCTTT,CASSLVGRGAFF
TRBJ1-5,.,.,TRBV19,TGTGCCAGTAGCCTGAGGGACAATCAGCCCCAGCATTTT,CASSLRDNQPQHF
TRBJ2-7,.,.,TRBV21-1,TGTGCCAGCAGCAAGAAGGACAGGACCTACGAGCAGTACTTC,CASSKKDRTYEQYF
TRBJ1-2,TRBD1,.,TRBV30,TGTGCCTGGGGGGACAGGGCATATGGCTACACCTTC,CAWGDRAYGYTF
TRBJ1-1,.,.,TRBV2,TGTGCCAGCAGTGACCCCAAGGACAGCTTGAACACTGAAGCTTTCTTT,CASSDPKDSLNTEAFF
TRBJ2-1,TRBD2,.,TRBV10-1,TGCGCCAGCAGTGATGGGGGACTAGCGGGGGGTGAGCAGTTCTTC,CASSDGGLAGGEQFF
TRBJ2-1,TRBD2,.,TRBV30,TGTGCCTCGCATCCGGGACTAGCGGGGGAGCAGTTCTTC,CASHPGLAGEQFF
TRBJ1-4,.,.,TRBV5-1,TGCGCCAGCAGCTTGGTCCCAGCTAATGAAAAACTGTTTTTT,CASSLVPANEKLFF
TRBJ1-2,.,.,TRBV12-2,TGTGCAAGTCGCTTAGTCACAGGGGCAGCTGGCTACACCTTC,CASRLVTGAAGYTF
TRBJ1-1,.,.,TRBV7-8,TGTGCCAGCAGCTTAGCGCCTCCCAGGACGGGGTATGCTTTCTTT,CASSLAPPRTGYAFF
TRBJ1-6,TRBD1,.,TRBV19,TGTGCCAGCCGAATACAGGGGGCCAATAATTCACCCCTCCACTTT,CASRIQGANNSPLHF
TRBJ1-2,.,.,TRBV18,TGTGCCAGCTCCGTGGCGGATTCCCCTTATGGCTACACCTTC,CASSVADSPYGYTF
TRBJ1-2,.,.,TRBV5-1,TGCGCCAGCAGCTTACAGGGTCGAGGCTACACCTTC,CASSLQGRGYTF
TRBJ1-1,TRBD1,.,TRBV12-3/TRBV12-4,TGTGCCAGCACTAACCCGACAGGGCGGGCTTTCTTT,CASTNPTGRAFF
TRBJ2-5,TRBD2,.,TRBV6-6,TGTGCCAGCGTCGGTAGCGGGGGGCTAGTGGCCCAGTACTTC,CASVGSGGLVAQYF
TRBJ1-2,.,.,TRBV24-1,TGTGCCACCAGTGACCCCGGGACATCCTATGGCTACACCTTC,CATSDPGTSYGYTF
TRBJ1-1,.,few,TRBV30,TGTGCCTGGAGTCTGACCCGGGACACTGAAGCTTTCTTT,CAWSLTRDTEAFF